This passage covers 23 T cell receptor beta chains from one sample sequenced in a study of blood T cells in healthy people across ages. A J-beta primer mix and a sample-barcoded 5' primer were used in a second PCR of about 7 to 11 cycles. TCRdb re-called the 5' RACE reads with MiXCR, one entry per CDR3 protein. The sample has about 1,600,000 distinct CDR3 sequences; 42% are singletons. Sequenced material: blood. These TCRs come from a woman in her late teens or twenties in good health.

A few counts support this clonotype. The chain joins TRBV10-3 to TRBJ2-2; TRBD2 matches at 8 bases. This CDR3 has 17 amino acids. The germline CDR1 and CDR2 sequences are ENHRY and SYGVKD. The ends lost 6 bases at V and 2 bases at J; junction bases unmatched: 11. The CDR3 here is CAISYINSGVNTGELFF. DNA of the CDR3: TGTGCCATCAGCTATATTAATAGCGGGGTAAACACCGGGGAGCTGTTTTTT.

This clonotype was picked up one time. The chain employs TRBV20-1 and TRBJ1-2; TRBD1 agrees at 10 bases. After removal of 6 bases from V and 4 bases from J, the junction contained 8 bases not matched to a gene. Germline assignment: CDR1 DFQATT and CDR2 SNEGSKA (reference sequence). This CDR3 region has 14 residues. The DNA of the CDR3 is TGCAGTGCCTTAGACAGGGGGCAGTTCTATGGCTACACCTTC. Its translation: CSALDRGQFYGYTF.

V gene TRBV9 combines with J gene TRBJ2-3, with D maybe TRBD2 (5 bases). V was trimmed by 4 bases and J by 2 bases, leaving 17 bases between them. Germline V gene lookup returns CDR1 SGDLS and CDR2 YYNGEE. The length of the CDR3 is 16 residues. The CDR3 sequence: CASSLGGLSFTDTQYF. DNA for the CDR3: TGTGCCAGCAGCTTAGGAGGTCTGAGTTTCACAGATACGCAGTATTTT.

The chain uses TRBV20-1 and TRBJ2-4; 7 bases are a match to TRBD1. The end of the DNA fits TRBJ2-7 better, so the J call may be wrong. CDR3 length: 13 amino acids. The V gene's germline CDR1 is DFQATT and CDR2 SNEGSKA (reference sequence). As DNA, the CDR3 is TGCAGTGCTAGCCGTGACAGGGTAGGCGAGCAGTACTTC. Its translation is CSASRDRVGEQYF.

The rearrangement uses TRBV5-5 and TRBJ1-2; TRBD1 matches 11 bases. The germline gives CDR1 SGHKS, CDR2 YYEKEE (reference sequence). Losses at the gene ends were 2 bases for V and 5 bases for J; bases not matched to a gene: 14. The CDR3 is 18 residues long. CDR3 bases: TGTGCCAGCAGCTTAAACCCCGGGACAGGGGGGGGTAATTATGGCTACACCTTC. Translating gives CASSLNPGTGGGNYGYTF.

The chain combines TRBV15 with TRBJ2-1; 7 bases map to TRBD1. The V gene end was trimmed by 0 bases and the J gene end by 7 bases; junction bases not matched to a gene: 6. The CDR3 spans 15 residues. CDR1 is LNHNV, CDR2 YYDKDF, per germline (reference sequence). Here the CDR3 reads CATSRDAGRGNEQFF. Written as DNA, the CDR3 is TGTGCCACCAGCAGAGATGCTGGCAGGGGGAATGAGCAGTTCTTC.

J is TRBJ1-1 and V is TRBV6-5; no reliable D call. The CDR3 runs 13 residues. V was pared by 4 bases and J by 1 base, with 7 bases between. CDR1 and CDR2 from the germline V gene are MNHEY and SVGAGI. The CDR3 nucleotides are TGTGCCAGCAGTTCCTTCTGGAACACTGAAGCTTTCTTT. Translating gives CASSSFWNTEAFF.

As concerns this clonotype: An end of the junction differs from the germline gene, which may be a read error. The V and J genes are TRBV27 and TRBJ1-2; TRBD1 is a possible D gene (6 bases). CDR3 length: 13 residues. Per the germline V gene, CDR1 is MNHEY and CDR2 is SMNVEV (reference sequence). CDR3 in amino acids: CTSSAQGNYGYTF. Here the CDR3 DNA reads TGTACCAGCAGTGCACAGGGAAACTATGGCTACACCTTC.

There are a few counts of this clonotype. The chain carries TRBV25-1 and TRBJ2-1, with D maybe TRBD1 (6 bases). The CDR3 has 15 amino acids. Germline V gene lookup returns CDR1 MGHDK and CDR2 SYGVNS. Deletions cut 3 bases from V and 3 bases from J, with 12 bases between. The CDR3, as DNA: TGTGCCAGCAGTGAGGGCAGGGGCTACTACAATGAGCAGTTCTTC. Its protein product is CASSEGRGYYNEQFF.

This clonotype occurred many times. V gene TRBV29-1 combines with J gene TRBJ2-7; either TRBD1 or TRBD2 may supply D (5 bases each). Germline V lookup: CDR1 SQVTM, CDR2 ANQGSEA. V was shortened by 4 bases and J by 4 bases, with 5 bases between the two germline ends. This CDR3 comprises 10 residues. The CDR3 region is CSVGGYEQYF. The CDR3 bases are TGCAGCGTTGGGGGGTACGAGCAGTACTTC.

This clonotype turned up a few times. This rearrangement joins TRBV20-1 to TRBJ2-3; D may be TRBD2 (6 bases). The V end lost 6 bases, the J end lost 4 bases, and 17 bases lay between the germline ends. This CDR3 contains 14 residues. The germline CDR1 and CDR2 sequences are DFQATT and SNEGSKA (reference sequence). As DNA, the CDR3 is TGCAGTGCCAGGACGGCAGGCGGGGCAGATACGCAGTATTTT. Translating it yields CSARTAGGADTQYF.

The chain uses TRBV12-3 or TRBV12-4 and TRBJ1-1; D not certain. V dropped 8 bases and J dropped 0 bases, with 13 bases sitting between them. This CDR3 has 14 amino acids. The CDR3 nucleotides are TGTGCCAGCGGAGACCTAGGCATGAACACTGAAGCTTTCTTT. Protein sequence: CASGDLGMNTEAFF.

This clonotype was observed a few times. The rearrangement uses TRBV9 and TRBJ2-3, with 10 bases matching TRBD1. Germline loops: CDR1 SGDLS, CDR2 YYNGEE. J gave up 3 bases and V 2 bases, and 3 bases lay outside the gene matches. The CDR3 is made up of 15 amino acids. The CDR3 protein is CASSVRDRGTDTQYF. For the CDR3, the DNA is TGTGCCAGCAGCGTCCGGGACAGGGGTACAGATACGCAGTATTTT.

The rearrangement uses TRBV20-1 and TRBJ2-3; TRBD1 agrees at 12 bases. Unmatched junction bases numbered 3, after V lost 5 bases and J lost 3 bases. This CDR3 contains 14 residues. Looked up from germline, CDR1 is DFQATT and CDR2 is SNEGSKA (reference sequence). The CDR3 reads CSAGDRGQTDTQYF. The CDR3 DNA is TGCAGTGCTGGGGACAGGGGGCAAACAGATACGCAGTATTTT.

This clonotype was recorded a few times. The chain carries TRBV10-3 and TRBJ2-5, with 7 bases identical to TRBD2. Germline V gives CDR1 ENHRY, CDR2 SYGVKD. CDR3 length: 16 residues. Trimming took 3 bases from V and 7 from J; bases not matched to a gene: 14. CDR3 DNA: TGTGCCATCAGTGATGGGAAGGGGACCCGCGGGGGGACCCAGTACTTC. This encodes CAISDGKGTRGGTQYF.

CDR3 nucleotide sequence: TGTGCCAGCAGTGAATTGCCCCAGGTTAATGAAAAACTGTTTTTT. This encodes CASSELPQVNEKLFF. This chain links TRBV2 with TRBJ1-4; unclear D gene. The CDR3 totals 15 residues. From germline, CDR1 is SNHLY and CDR2 FYNNEI. Trimming removed 2 bases at V and 4 bases at J, with 11 bases between.

This clonotype occurred a few times. The chain uses TRBV12-3 or TRBV12-4 and TRBJ1-1; weak D call: TRBD1 (6 bases). The V and J ends lost 2 bases and 3 bases respectively, with 19 bases between them. The CDR3 consists of 17 residues. The CDR3 bases are TGTGCCAGCAGTTTATTAGGTGTGTCAGGGGAGGACACTGAAGCTTTCTTT. Protein: CASSLLGVSGEDTEAFF.

The J gene is TRBJ2-3, the V gene TRBV20-1, with 7 bases lining up with TRBD1. The CDR3 contains 16 residues. With 3 bases clipped from V and 2 bases from J, the junction kept 11 bases outside the gene matches. Germline CDR1 and CDR2: DFQATT and SNEGSKA (reference sequence). DNA of the CDR3: TGCAGTGCTAGTGGTACCGAGACAGGGCCCACAGATACGCAGTATTTT. Protein sequence: CSASGTETGPTDTQYF.

This clonotype was detected only once. This chain uses TRBV19 with TRBJ1-5, with 8 bases matching TRBD1. Germline V CDR1 and CDR2: LNHDA, SQIVND (reference sequence). The length of the CDR3 is 13 residues. V lost 7 bases, J lost 4 bases, and 3 bases stayed unmatched. The chain's CDR3 is CASKDRDNQPQHF. The DNA of the CDR3 is TGTGCCAGTAAGGACAGGGATAATCAGCCCCAGCATTTT.

This clonotype was seen only a few times. The chain has TRBV29-1 and TRBJ1-2; TRBD1 might be the D (6 bases). CDR3 length: 11 amino acids. Trimming cost V 6 bases and J 3 bases, with 8 bases left between them. CDR1 and CDR2 from the germline V gene are SQVTM and ANQGSEA. The CDR3, as DNA: TGCAGCGTATACAGGGACTATGGCTACACCTTC. This encodes CSVYRDYGYTF. Filled out from reference TRBV29-1 and TRBJ1-2, the complete variable domain reads SAVISQKPSRDICQRGTSLTIQCQVDSQVTMMFWYRQQPGQSLTLIATANQGSEATYESGFVIDKFPISRPNLTFSTLTVSNMSPEDSSIYLCSVYRDYGYTFGSGTRLTVV.

This clonotype turned up a few times. The chain uses TRBV7-9 and TRBJ2-7; a weak D match, TRBD1 (6 bases). V was clipped by 2 bases and J by 3 bases, with 14 bases between them. Germline lookup yields CDR1 SEHNR and CDR2 FQNEAQ (reference sequence). The CDR3 is 15 amino acids. CDR3 sequence: CASSLRARGDYEQYF. The CDR3 DNA reads as TGTGCCAGCAGCTTACGGGCCAGGGGAGACTACGAGCAGTACTTC.

The J gene is TRBJ1-5, the V gene TRBV6-7, with D maybe TRBD1 (6 bases). TRBV6-7 is treated as an ORF (open reading frame) with a function not yet certain. V was trimmed by 7 bases and J by 4 bases, leaving 17 bases between them. There are 15 residues in the CDR3. CDR3 in DNA: TGTGCCAGCACCACCCGACAGGCTCAGAATCAGCCCCAGCATTTT. Its protein product is CASTTRQAQNQPQHF.

CDR3 sequence reads: CASSSRQGRTEAFF. As DNA, the CDR3 is TGTGCCAGTAGTTCGAGACAGGGGCGAACTGAAGCTTTCTTT. V gene TRBV19 combines with J gene TRBJ1-1, with 8 bases matching TRBD1. The trim removed 5 bases at V and 5 bases at J, leaving 7 bases unmatched. The CDR3 runs 14 residues. CDR1 is LNHDA, CDR2 SQIVND, per germline (reference sequence).